Presented here are 13 T cell receptor beta chains from one specimen sequenced in a study of T cell clusters in autoimmune cytopenias (dated by TCRdb to between 2018 and 2021). Per sample, approximately 250 ng of peripheral blood genomic DNA, 30,000 to 40,000 genome equivalents, was used for TRB amplification. TCRdb names Illumina MiSeq as the instrument used. TRB rearrangements were amplified by multiplex PCR using a touch-down protocol with TRB-A and TRB-B primer pools mixed in one tube. After TCRdb reprocessed the reads, each CDR3 protein sequence was kept as one row, without DNA. This sample's table carries about 6,100 distinct CDR3 sequences. Less than 45% of the sample is taken by the ten largest. The sample also formed part of further work on T cell repertoires in aging, cancer and after chemotherapy.

What was sequenced was peripheral blood. Source of these receptors: a human donor in good health.

This chain connects TRBV20-1 to TRBJ2-3; TCRdb returns TRBD2, unconfirmable since there is no DNA. CDR3 size: 14 residues. CDR1 and CDR2 from the germline V gene are DFQATT and SNEGSKA (reference sequence). The CDR3 protein is CSARGRDYTTTQYF.

By frequency, this clonotype is medium-sized. This CDR3 is CASTLLAGGHYEQYF. The rearrangement uses TRBV12-3 or TRBV12-4 and TRBJ2-7; TCRdb returns TRBD2, unconfirmable since there is no DNA. This CDR3 contains 15 residues.

The chain has TRBV6-2 or TRBV6-3 and TRBJ1-5; the TCRdb call, TRBD1, lacks DNA for checking. The CDR3 loop spans 14 amino acids. Germline V gene lookup returns CDR1 MNHEY and CDR2 SVGEGT. This chain's CDR3 is CASSYLTGDQPQHF.

The CDR3 here is CASSLEGTPRDTQYF. The chain has TRBV7-9 and TRBJ2-3; the D gene TCRdb calls, TRBD1, cannot be checked with no DNA. CDR1 and CDR2 (germline): SEHNR, FQNEAQ (reference sequence). CDR3 length: 15 amino acids.

This rearrangement joins TRBV7-9 to TRBJ2-7; TCRdb's D call, TRBD1, is unchecked because there is no DNA. The CDR3 loop spans 14 amino acids. Germline values: CDR1 SEHNR, CDR2 FQNEAQ (reference sequence). The CDR3 reads CASSSPGTIYEQYF.

By frequency, this clonotype is medium-sized. This chain links TRBV27 with TRBJ2-2; TCRdb outputs TRBD2, but without DNA this stays unchecked. Germline V gene sequence: CDR1 MNHEY, CDR2 SMNVEV (reference sequence). This CDR3 is 17 amino acids long. The CDR3 protein is CASTGGRLGLNTGELFF.

This rearrangement joins TRBV7-9 to TRBJ1-4; lacking DNA, the TRBD1 call made by TCRdb goes unchecked. CDR3 length equals 15 residues. CDR1 SEHNR and CDR2 FQNEAQ come from the germline V gene (reference sequence). The CDR3 spells CASSNPRGTNEKLFF.

The chain carries TRBV18 and TRBJ2-1. This CDR3 region has 12 residues. CDR1 and CDR2 (germline): KGHSH, LQKENI. The CDR3 reads CASSPLRDEQFF.

J is TRBJ1-3 and V is TRBV7-9. Per germline, CDR1 SEHNR and CDR2 FQNEAQ (reference sequence). The CDR3 length is 15 residues. This CDR3 reads CASSPGPQRTNTIYF.

The chain employs TRBV19 and TRBJ2-5. Germline V gene lookup returns CDR1 LNHDA and CDR2 SQIVND (reference sequence). The CDR3 contains 15 residues. CDR3 in amino acids: CASSSYRSSQETQYF.

The gene calls are TRBV5-1 and TRBJ1-1; TCRdb proposes TRBD1, but this gene call is untestable without DNA. The CDR3 consists of 16 residues. CDR1 is SGHRS, CDR2 YFSETQ, per germline. CDR3 loop: CASTPGTATLNTEAFF.

This chain uses TRBV18 with TRBJ2-7; TCRdb gives TRBD2 as the D gene, but with no DNA this cannot be confirmed. The CDR3 covers 14 residues. The V gene's germline CDR1 is KGHSH and CDR2 LQKENI. This chain's CDR3 is CATSGGGSSYEQYF. Variable domain in full (rest from reference TRBV18 and TRBJ2-7): NAGVMQNPRHLVRRRGQEARLRCSPMKGHSHVYWYRQLPEEGLKFMVYLQKENIIDESGMPKERFSAEFPKEGPSILRIQQVVRGDSAAYFCATSGGGSSYEQYFGPGTRLTVT.

The chain uses TRBV29-1 and TRBJ1-1; TCRdb picks TRBD1, but there is no DNA to check that call. This CDR3 has 14 residues. The germline V gene has CDR1 SQVTM and CDR2 ANQGSEA. This CDR3 reads CSGEDRTRYTEAFF. Filled out from reference TRBV29-1 and TRBJ1-1, the complete variable domain reads SAVISQKPSRDICQRGTSLTIQCQVDSQVTMMFWYRQQPGQSLTLIATANQGSEATYESGFVIDKFPISRPNLTFSTLTVSNMSPEDSSIYLCSGEDRTRYTEAFFGQGTRLTVV.